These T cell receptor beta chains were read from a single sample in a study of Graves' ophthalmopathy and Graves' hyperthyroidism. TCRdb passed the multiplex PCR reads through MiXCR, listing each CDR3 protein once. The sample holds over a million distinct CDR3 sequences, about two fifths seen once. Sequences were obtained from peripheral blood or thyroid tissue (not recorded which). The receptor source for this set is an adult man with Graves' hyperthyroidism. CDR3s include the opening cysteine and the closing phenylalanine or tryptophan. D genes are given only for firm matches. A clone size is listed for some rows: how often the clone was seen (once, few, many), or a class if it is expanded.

cdr3_nt: TGCGCCAGCAGCTTGGGTCCAGGGACTTCCTATGGCTACACCTTC
cdr3_aa: CASSLGPGTSYGYTF
d_call: .
j_call: TRBJ1-2
clone_size: .
v_call: TRBV5-1

cdr3_nt: TGTGCCAGCAGCCCCAAGATCAGCAATCAGCCCCAGCATTTT
cdr3_aa: CASSPKISNQPQHF
d_call: .
j_call: TRBJ1-5
clone_size: many
v_call: TRBV7-2

cdr3_nt: TGCAGCGTTGAAGGGGGAACAGGGGGGGTGACTGAAGCTTTCTTT
cdr3_aa: CSVEGGTGGVTEAFF
d_call: TRBD1
j_call: TRBJ1-1
clone_size: .
v_call: TRBV29-1

cdr3_nt: TGTGCCAGCAGCTATGGGCCCGAGCAGTACTTC
cdr3_aa: CASSYGPEQYF
d_call: .
j_call: TRBJ2-7
clone_size: few
v_call: TRBV11-2

cdr3_nt: TGTGCCAGCAAGAGGGCTTCCGGGGCCAACGTCCTGACTTTC
cdr3_aa: CASKRASGANVLTF
d_call: .
j_call: TRBJ2-6
clone_size: few
v_call: TRBV27

cdr3_nt: TGTGCCACCTTGAGGGCGGGGACTGAAGCTTTCTTT
cdr3_aa: CATLRAGTEAFF
d_call: .
j_call: TRBJ1-1
clone_size: .
v_call: TRBV7-6

cdr3_nt: TGTGCCAGCAGTTACTTGGGACAGAGTGGGGGGACCCAGTACTTC
cdr3_aa: CASSYLGQSGGTQYF
d_call: TRBD1
j_call: TRBJ2-5
clone_size: .
v_call: TRBV6-5

cdr3_nt: TGCGCCAGCGCCCATGGCAGGTTGAACACTGAAGCTTTCTTT
cdr3_aa: CASAHGRLNTEAFF
d_call: .
j_call: TRBJ1-1
clone_size: few
v_call: TRBV5-1

cdr3_nt: TGTGCCAGCAGTGAATGGGCGCAGGGGGTATTTACCTTC
cdr3_aa: CASSEWAQGVFTF
d_call: TRBD1
j_call: TRBJ1-2
clone_size: many
v_call: TRBV25-1

cdr3_nt: TGTGCCAGCAGACATACTCGGGTTACTTTCGGAGAGCAGTACTTC
cdr3_aa: CASRHTRVTFGEQYF
d_call: .
j_call: TRBJ2-7
clone_size: .
v_call: TRBV11-2

cdr3_nt: TGTGCCACCAGCCCCAGACTGGGATCCTATGGCTACACCTTC
cdr3_aa: CATSPRLGSYGYTF
d_call: .
j_call: TRBJ1-2
clone_size: many
v_call: TRBV15

cdr3_nt: TGTGCCAGCAGTTTAAGGGTGGGCTCTGGGGCCAACGTCCTGACTTTC
cdr3_aa: CASSLRVGSGANVLTF
d_call: .
j_call: TRBJ2-6
clone_size: .
v_call: TRBV12-3/TRBV12-4

cdr3_nt: TGTGCCAGTAAAAAAAATAATGGGGCAGAGACCCAGTACTTC
cdr3_aa: CASKKNNGAETQYF
d_call: .
j_call: TRBJ2-5
clone_size: .
v_call: TRBV7-9

cdr3_nt: TGCAGTGCTAGAGCGGGGTCTCTGGAGCAGTACTTC
cdr3_aa: CSARAGSLEQYF
d_call: .
j_call: TRBJ2-7
clone_size: .
v_call: TRBV20-1

cdr3_nt: TGCAGTGCCAGAAGGGTTAACGAACTGGCTTTCTTT
cdr3_aa: CSARRVNELAFF
d_call: .
j_call: TRBJ1-1
clone_size: many
v_call: TRBV20-1

cdr3_nt: TGTGCCAGCAGTGAACTTGGGGTTGGCCCCCACTATGGCTACACCTTC
cdr3_aa: CASSELGVGPHYGYTF
d_call: .
j_call: TRBJ1-2
clone_size: many
v_call: TRBV2

cdr3_nt: TGTGCCAGCAGTTTAGGGGGAGGAAGGAGCTCCTACGAGCAGTACTTC
cdr3_aa: CASSLGGGRSSYEQYF
d_call: .
j_call: TRBJ2-7
clone_size: .
v_call: TRBV12-3/TRBV12-4

cdr3_nt: TGTGCCAGCAGCTTAGAATCTACTAGCGGGGGGGCCCAGCATTTT
cdr3_aa: CASSLESTSGGAQHF
d_call: .
j_call: TRBJ1-5
clone_size: once
v_call: TRBV7-9

cdr3_nt: TGCGCCAGCGGCAAGGACAGAAATTCACCCCTCCACTTT
cdr3_aa: CASGKDRNSPLHF
d_call: .
j_call: TRBJ1-6
clone_size: .
v_call: TRBV5-1

cdr3_nt: TGCAGTGCTCCGACAGCCCAGGGGCGGACTGAAGCTTTCTTT
cdr3_aa: CSAPTAQGRTEAFF
d_call: .
j_call: TRBJ1-1
clone_size: .
v_call: TRBV20-1

cdr3_nt: TGTGCCAGCAGCTTAGAAGCACAGTCCTACGAGCAGTACTTC
cdr3_aa: CASSLEAQSYEQYF
d_call: .
j_call: TRBJ2-7
clone_size: many
v_call: TRBV11-2

cdr3_nt: TGTGCCACCAGCGGCGGTGGGGTGGCTGGCTACACCTTC
cdr3_aa: CATSGGGVAGYTF
d_call: .
j_call: TRBJ1-2
clone_size: .
v_call: TRBV15

cdr3_nt: TGCAGTGCTACCGGGGACAGGGGCTACACCTTC
cdr3_aa: CSATGDRGYTF
d_call: TRBD1
j_call: TRBJ1-2
clone_size: .
v_call: TRBV20-1

cdr3_nt: TGTGCCATCAGTGCCCTAACAGGGACGGACACTGAAGCTTTCTTT
cdr3_aa: CAISALTGTDTEAFF
d_call: .
j_call: TRBJ1-1
clone_size: few
v_call: TRBV10-3

cdr3_nt: TGTGCCATCAGTGCGGACCGTAGCGCCTACGAGCAGTACTTC
cdr3_aa: CAISADRSAYEQYF
d_call: .
j_call: TRBJ2-7
clone_size: once
v_call: TRBV10-3

cdr3_nt: TGCGCCAGCAGTGACTCCGGAGGGAATCGATGGAGGGGCTACACCTTC
cdr3_aa: CASSDSGGNRWRGYTF
d_call: .
j_call: TRBJ1-2
clone_size: few
v_call: TRBV10-2

cdr3_nt: TGTGCCAGCAGTTACAGTGGCAGGGAAAACTATGGCTACACCTTC
cdr3_aa: CASSYSGRENYGYTF
d_call: .
j_call: TRBJ1-2
clone_size: .
v_call: TRBV12-3/TRBV12-4

cdr3_nt: TGCGCCAGCAGCCAAGGCGGGGGGGCGGATGGCTACACCTTC
cdr3_aa: CASSQGGGADGYTF
d_call: .
j_call: TRBJ1-2
clone_size: .
v_call: TRBV4-1

cdr3_nt: TGTGCCAGCAGCTCCCGGACTGCCTCCCCCGAGCAGTACTTC
cdr3_aa: CASSSRTASPEQYF
d_call: .
j_call: TRBJ2-7
clone_size: few
v_call: TRBV7-8

cdr3_nt: TGCAGCGTTTTTGGGAACGAGCAGTACTTC
cdr3_aa: CSVFGNEQYF
d_call: .
j_call: TRBJ2-7
clone_size: many
v_call: TRBV29-1

cdr3_nt: TGTGCCAGCAATATTAAGGGGTATAAGGCCTTC
cdr3_aa: CASNIKGYKAF
d_call: .
j_call: TRBJ1-2
clone_size: few
v_call: TRBV28

cdr3_nt: TGCGCCAGCAGCCAAGTGGGACCGGTCAATCAGCCCCAGCATTTT
cdr3_aa: CASSQVGPVNQPQHF
d_call: .
j_call: TRBJ1-5
clone_size: many
v_call: TRBV4-1

cdr3_nt: TGCGCCAGCAGCCATATAGGGGTCGCTGAAGCTTTCTTT
cdr3_aa: CASSHIGVAEAFF
d_call: .
j_call: TRBJ1-1
clone_size: many
v_call: TRBV4-3

cdr3_nt: TGCGCCAGCAGCCAAGAGTCGCAAGAGACCCAGTACTTC
cdr3_aa: CASSQESQETQYF
d_call: .
j_call: TRBJ2-5
clone_size: many
v_call: TRBV4-3

cdr3_nt: TGTGCCACCAGTGAAACGGACAGGGGAGAGACCCAGTACTTC
cdr3_aa: CATSETDRGETQYF
d_call: TRBD1
j_call: TRBJ2-5
clone_size: many
v_call: TRBV24-1

cdr3_nt: TGCGCCAGCAGTAGCGGGAGCGGTGGAGTGAACACTGAAGCTTTCTTT
cdr3_aa: CASSSGSGGVNTEAFF
d_call: .
j_call: TRBJ1-1
clone_size: .
v_call: TRBV5-1

cdr3_nt: TGTGCCAGCAGCCCTTCGACAGGAAATCAGCCCCAGCATTTT
cdr3_aa: CASSPSTGNQPQHF
d_call: .
j_call: TRBJ1-5
clone_size: many
v_call: TRBV12-3/TRBV12-4

cdr3_nt: TGTGCCAGCAGCCAAATTCTGGGACAGTTTAATTCACCCCTCCACTTT
cdr3_aa: CASSQILGQFNSPLHF
d_call: TRBD1
j_call: TRBJ1-6
clone_size: .
v_call: TRBV3-1

cdr3_nt: TGTGCCATCGGCTCCGGGACAGTCGAAGCTTTCTTT
cdr3_aa: CAIGSGTVEAFF
d_call: TRBD1
j_call: TRBJ1-1
clone_size: .
v_call: TRBV10-3

cdr3_nt: TGTGCCAGCAGCAGAGCGAACTCTGGAAACACCATATATTTT
cdr3_aa: CASSRANSGNTIYF
d_call: .
j_call: TRBJ1-3
clone_size: many
v_call: TRBV7-8

cdr3_nt: TGTGCCAGCAGCCCCAGGACAGGGGGCGTTGGTTGGGGCACTGAAGCTTTCTTT
cdr3_aa: CASSPRTGGVGWGTEAFF
d_call: TRBD1
j_call: TRBJ1-1
clone_size: .
v_call: TRBV14

cdr3_nt: TGTGCTAGCAGAGTTACTAGGATCACCGGGGAGCTGTTTTTT
cdr3_aa: CASRVTRITGELFF
d_call: .
j_call: TRBJ2-2
clone_size: .
v_call: TRBV7-7

cdr3_nt: TGCGCCAGCAGCGCCGGACAGCGTACGTACGAGCAGTACTTC
cdr3_aa: CASSAGQRTYEQYF
d_call: .
j_call: TRBJ2-7
clone_size: few
v_call: TRBV10-2

cdr3_nt: TGTGCCAGCAGCCACCTACCGAGACCGGGACAGGGAAATGAAAAACTGTTTTTT
cdr3_aa: CASSHLPRPGQGNEKLFF
d_call: TRBD1
j_call: TRBJ1-4
clone_size: .
v_call: TRBV4-1

cdr3_nt: TGTGCCATCAGCCCCAGCAGCCAAGGGGAGACCCAGTACTTC
cdr3_aa: CAISPSSQGETQYF
d_call: .
j_call: TRBJ2-5
clone_size: .
v_call: TRBV10-3

cdr3_nt: TGCGCCAGCAGCCAAGCCGACAACTCCTACGAGCAGTACTTC
cdr3_aa: CASSQADNSYEQYF
d_call: .
j_call: TRBJ2-7
clone_size: .
v_call: TRBV4-1

cdr3_nt: TGTGCCAGCAGCTCGTCGGGATCTCAGCGCAATCAGCCCCAGTACTTC
cdr3_aa: CASSSSGSQRNQPQYF
d_call: .
j_call: TRBJ2-5
clone_size: .
v_call: TRBV7-2

cdr3_nt: TGTGCCAGCAGTCCTACGACAGCAGTAAATGAAAAACTGTTTTTT
cdr3_aa: CASSPTTAVNEKLFF
d_call: .
j_call: TRBJ1-4
clone_size: .
v_call: TRBV27

cdr3_nt: TGTGCCAGCCGGGGCAGGGGATGGACCCAGTACTTC
cdr3_aa: CASRGRGWTQYF
d_call: .
j_call: TRBJ2-5
clone_size: .
v_call: TRBV12-3/TRBV12-4

cdr3_nt: TGTGCCAGCAGTTCACCGGGACAGGGGAGTTTAGGCACTGAAGCTTTCTTT
cdr3_aa: CASSSPGQGSLGTEAFF
d_call: TRBD1
j_call: TRBJ1-1
clone_size: few
v_call: TRBV6-6

cdr3_nt: TGCGCCAGCAGCCAAGAGAGTGACGGGGGGGTCGAAAAACTGTTTTTT
cdr3_aa: CASSQESDGGVEKLFF
d_call: .
j_call: TRBJ1-4
clone_size: .
v_call: TRBV4-3

cdr3_nt: TGCGCCAGCAGCCAAGCCAGGGACTATGGCTACACCTTC
cdr3_aa: CASSQARDYGYTF
d_call: .
j_call: TRBJ1-2
clone_size: .
v_call: TRBV7-2

cdr3_nt: TGCGCCAGCAGCCTCGGAGACGGAAAAGAGACCCAGTACTTC
cdr3_aa: CASSLGDGKETQYF
d_call: .
j_call: TRBJ2-5
clone_size: many
v_call: TRBV4-1